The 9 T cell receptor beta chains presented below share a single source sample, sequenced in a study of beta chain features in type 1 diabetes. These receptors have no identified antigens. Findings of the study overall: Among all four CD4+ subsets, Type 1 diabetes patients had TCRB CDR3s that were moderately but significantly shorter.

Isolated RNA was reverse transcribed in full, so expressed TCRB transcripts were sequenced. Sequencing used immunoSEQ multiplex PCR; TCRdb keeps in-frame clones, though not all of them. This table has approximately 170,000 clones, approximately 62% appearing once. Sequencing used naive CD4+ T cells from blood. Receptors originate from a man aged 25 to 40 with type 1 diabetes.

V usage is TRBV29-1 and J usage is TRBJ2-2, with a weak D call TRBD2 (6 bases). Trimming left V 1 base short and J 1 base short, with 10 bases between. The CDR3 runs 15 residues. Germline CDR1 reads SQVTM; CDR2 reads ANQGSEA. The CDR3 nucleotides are TGCAGCGTTGAAGGGGAGGCGCAGAACACCGGGGAGCTGTTTTTT. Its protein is CSVEGEAQNTGELFF.

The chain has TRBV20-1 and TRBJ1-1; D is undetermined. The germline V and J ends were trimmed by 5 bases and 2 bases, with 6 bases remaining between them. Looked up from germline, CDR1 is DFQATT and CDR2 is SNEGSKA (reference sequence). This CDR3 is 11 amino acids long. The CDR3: CSALANTEAFF. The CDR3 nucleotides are TGCAGTGCTCTTGCAAACACTGAAGCTTTCTTT.

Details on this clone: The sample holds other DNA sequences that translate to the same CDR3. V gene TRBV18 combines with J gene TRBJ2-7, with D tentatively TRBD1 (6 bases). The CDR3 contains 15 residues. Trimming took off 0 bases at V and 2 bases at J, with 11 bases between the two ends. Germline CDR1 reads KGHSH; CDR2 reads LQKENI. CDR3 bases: TGTGCCAGCTCACCACCGGGGCAGGGGCCCTACGAGCAGTACTTC. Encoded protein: CASSPPGQGPYEQYF.

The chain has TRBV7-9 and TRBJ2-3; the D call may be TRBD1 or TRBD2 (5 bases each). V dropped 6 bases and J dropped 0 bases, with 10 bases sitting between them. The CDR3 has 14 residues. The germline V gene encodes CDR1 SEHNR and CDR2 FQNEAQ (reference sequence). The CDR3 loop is CASRGELSTDTQYF. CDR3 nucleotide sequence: TGTGCCAGCAGAGGGGAGTTGAGCACAGATACGCAGTATTTT.

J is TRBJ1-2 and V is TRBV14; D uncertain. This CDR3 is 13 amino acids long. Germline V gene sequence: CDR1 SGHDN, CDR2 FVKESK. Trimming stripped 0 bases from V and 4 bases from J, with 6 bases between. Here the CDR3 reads CASSQDRVYGYTF. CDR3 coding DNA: TGTGCCAGCAGCCAAGACAGAGTCTATGGCTACACCTTC.

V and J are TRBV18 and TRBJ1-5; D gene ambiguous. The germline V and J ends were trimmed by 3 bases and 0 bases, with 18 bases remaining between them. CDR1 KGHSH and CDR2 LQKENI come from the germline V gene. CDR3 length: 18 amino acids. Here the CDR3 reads CASSPGRTATYSNQPQHF. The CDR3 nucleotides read TGTGCCAGCTCACCGGGTAGGACCGCAACGTATAGCAATCAGCCCCAGCATTTT.

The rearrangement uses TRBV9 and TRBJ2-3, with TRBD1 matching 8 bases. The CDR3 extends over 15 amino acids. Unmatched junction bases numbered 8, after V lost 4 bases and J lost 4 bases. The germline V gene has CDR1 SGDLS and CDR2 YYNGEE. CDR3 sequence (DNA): TGTGCCAGCAGCCCGCAAGCGACAGGGGCAGATACGCAGTATTTT. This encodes CASSPQATGADTQYF.

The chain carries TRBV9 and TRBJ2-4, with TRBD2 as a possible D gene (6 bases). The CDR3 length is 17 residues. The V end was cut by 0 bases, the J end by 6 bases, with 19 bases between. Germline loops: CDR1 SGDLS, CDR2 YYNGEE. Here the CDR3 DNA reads TGTGCCAGCAGCGTAGGAGAGCGGGCCGGGTTTGGAAACATTCAGTACTTC. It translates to CASSVGERAGFGNIQYF. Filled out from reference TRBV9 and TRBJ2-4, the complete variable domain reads DSGVTQTPKHLITATGQRVTLRCSPRSGDLSVYWYQQSLDQGLQFLIQYYNGEERAKGNILERFSAQQFPDLHSELNLSSLELGDSALYFCASSVGERAGFGNIQYFGAGTRLSVL.

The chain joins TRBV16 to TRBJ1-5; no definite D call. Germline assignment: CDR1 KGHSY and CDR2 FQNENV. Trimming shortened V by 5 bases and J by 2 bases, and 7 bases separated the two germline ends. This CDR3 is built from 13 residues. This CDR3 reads CASSGWGNQPQHF. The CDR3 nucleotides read TGTGCCAGCAGCGGGTGGGGCAATCAGCCCCAGCATTTT.